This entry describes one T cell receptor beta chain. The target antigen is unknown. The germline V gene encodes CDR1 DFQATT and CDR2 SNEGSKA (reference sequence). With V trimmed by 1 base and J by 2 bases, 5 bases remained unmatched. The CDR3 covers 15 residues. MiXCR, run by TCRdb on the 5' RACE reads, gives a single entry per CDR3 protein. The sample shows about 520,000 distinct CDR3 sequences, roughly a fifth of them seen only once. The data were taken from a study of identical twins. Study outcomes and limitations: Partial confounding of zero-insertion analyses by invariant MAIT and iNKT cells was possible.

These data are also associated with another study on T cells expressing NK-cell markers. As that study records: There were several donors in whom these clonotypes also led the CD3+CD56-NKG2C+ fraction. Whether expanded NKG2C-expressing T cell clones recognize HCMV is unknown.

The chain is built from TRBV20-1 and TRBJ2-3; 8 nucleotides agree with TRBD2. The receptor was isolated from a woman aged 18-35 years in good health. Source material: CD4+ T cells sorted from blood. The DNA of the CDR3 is TGCAGTGCTAGAGTATGGCGGGAGGACACAGATACGCAGTATTTT. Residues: CSARVWREDTDTQYF.